This record covers a single TCR beta chain. Its antigen is unidentified. V dropped 6 bases and J dropped 0 bases, with 7 bases sitting between them. Looked up from germline, CDR1 is DFQATT and CDR2 is SNEGSKA (reference sequence). CDR3 size: 12 residues. The sample originates from a study of CD8 T cells in Susac syndrome. General study results and limits: CD4+ repertoires of Susac syndrome patients lacked detectable clonal expansion.

CD8+ and CD4+ T cells taken from blood had their TCR beta sequenced. Negative isolation was used for CD8+ and CD4+ T cells, and FACS enrichment was applied to TEMRA cells. A quantity of about 0.45 to 1 ug RNA underwent reverse transcription using random hexamers. Amplification of TCR beta CDR3 was carried out by immunoSEQ multiplex PCR, which covered 54 Vbeta and 13 Jbeta segments. TCRdb independently ran MiXCR on the immunoSEQ multiplex PCR reads; one entry per CDR3 protein. The data hold more than 110,000 distinct CDR3 sequences, with 95% observed a single time. This chain uses TRBV20-1 with TRBJ2-3; D is ambiguous. Sample: CD4+ T cells from PBMCs. The receptor comes from a human donor with Susac syndrome. CDR3 in amino acids: CSALLSTDTQYF. The CDR3 DNA reads TGCAGTGCACTTCTCAGCACAGATACGCAGTATTTT.